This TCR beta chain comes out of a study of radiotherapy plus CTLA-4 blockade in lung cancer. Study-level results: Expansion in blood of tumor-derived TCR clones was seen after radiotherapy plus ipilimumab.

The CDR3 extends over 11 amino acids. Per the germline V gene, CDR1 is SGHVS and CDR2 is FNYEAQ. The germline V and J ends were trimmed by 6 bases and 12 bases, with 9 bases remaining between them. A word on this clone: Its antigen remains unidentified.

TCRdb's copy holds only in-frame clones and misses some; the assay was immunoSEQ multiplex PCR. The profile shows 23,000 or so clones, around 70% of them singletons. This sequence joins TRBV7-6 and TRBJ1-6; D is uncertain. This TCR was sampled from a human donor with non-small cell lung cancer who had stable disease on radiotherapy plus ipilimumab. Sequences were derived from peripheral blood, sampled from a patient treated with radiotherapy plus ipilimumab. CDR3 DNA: TGTGCCAGCAGATCCGAAGGACCCCTCCACTTT. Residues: CASRSEGPLHF.